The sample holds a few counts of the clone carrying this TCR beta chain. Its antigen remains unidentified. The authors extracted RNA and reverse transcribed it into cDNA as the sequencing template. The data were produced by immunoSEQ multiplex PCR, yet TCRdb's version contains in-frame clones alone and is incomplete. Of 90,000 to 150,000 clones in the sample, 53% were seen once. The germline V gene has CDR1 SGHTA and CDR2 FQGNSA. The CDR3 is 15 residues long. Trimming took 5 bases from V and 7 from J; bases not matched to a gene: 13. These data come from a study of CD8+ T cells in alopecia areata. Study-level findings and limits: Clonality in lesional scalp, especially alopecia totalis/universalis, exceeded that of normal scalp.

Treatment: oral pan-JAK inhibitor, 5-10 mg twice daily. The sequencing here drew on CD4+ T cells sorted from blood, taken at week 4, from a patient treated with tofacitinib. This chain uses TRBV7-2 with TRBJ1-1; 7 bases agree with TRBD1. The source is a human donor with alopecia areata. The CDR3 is CASSLPGTVLGEAFF. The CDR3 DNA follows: TGTGCCAGCAGCCTTCCCGGGACAGTTCTCGGTGAAGCTTTCTTT.